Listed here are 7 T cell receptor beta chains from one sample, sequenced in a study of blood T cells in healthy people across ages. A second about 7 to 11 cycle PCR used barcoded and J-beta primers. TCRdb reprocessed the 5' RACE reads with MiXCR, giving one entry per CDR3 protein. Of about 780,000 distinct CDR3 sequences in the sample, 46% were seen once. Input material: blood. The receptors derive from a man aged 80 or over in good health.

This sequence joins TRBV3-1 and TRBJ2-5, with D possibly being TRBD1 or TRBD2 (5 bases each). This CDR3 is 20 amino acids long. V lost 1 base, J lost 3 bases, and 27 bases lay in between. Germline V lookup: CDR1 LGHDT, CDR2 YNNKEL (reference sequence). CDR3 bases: TGTGCCAGCAGCCAAGGTTCCTTTTTGTTATTGGGACCTAAGAAAGAGACCCAGTACTTC. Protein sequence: CASSQGSFLLLGPKKETQYF.

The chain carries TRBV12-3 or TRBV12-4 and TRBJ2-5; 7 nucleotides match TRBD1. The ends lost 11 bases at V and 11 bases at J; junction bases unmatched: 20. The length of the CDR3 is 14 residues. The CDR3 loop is CAGRHSNRGHEQYF. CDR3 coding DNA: TGTGCCGGCCGACACTCTAACAGGGGTCACGAACAGTACTTC.

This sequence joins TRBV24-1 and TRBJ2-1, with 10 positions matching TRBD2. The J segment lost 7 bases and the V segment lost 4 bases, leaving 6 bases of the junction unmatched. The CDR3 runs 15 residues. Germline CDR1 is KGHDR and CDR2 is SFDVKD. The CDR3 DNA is TGTGCCACCAGTGAGGATCTAGCGGGGGCTAATGAGCAGTTCTTC. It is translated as CATSEDLAGANEQFF.

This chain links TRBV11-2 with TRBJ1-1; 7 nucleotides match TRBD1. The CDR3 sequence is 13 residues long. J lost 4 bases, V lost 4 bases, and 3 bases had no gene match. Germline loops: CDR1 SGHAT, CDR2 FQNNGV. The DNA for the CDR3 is TGTGCCAGCAGCTCGAACAGGGGCACTGAAGCTTTCTTT. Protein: CASSSNRGTEAFF.

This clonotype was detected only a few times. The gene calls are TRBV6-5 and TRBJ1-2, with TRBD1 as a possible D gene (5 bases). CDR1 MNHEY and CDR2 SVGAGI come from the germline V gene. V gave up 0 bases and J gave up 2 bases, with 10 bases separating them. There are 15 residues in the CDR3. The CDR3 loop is CASSYSKTVNYGYTF. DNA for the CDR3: TGTGCCAGCAGTTACTCGAAGACAGTCAACTATGGCTACACCTTC.

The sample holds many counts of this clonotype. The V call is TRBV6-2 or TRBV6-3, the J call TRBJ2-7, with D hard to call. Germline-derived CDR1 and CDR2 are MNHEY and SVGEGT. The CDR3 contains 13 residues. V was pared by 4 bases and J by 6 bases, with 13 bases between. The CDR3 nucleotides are TGTGCCAGCAGTTTATGGGTCGGGCGCGAGCAGTACTTC. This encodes CASSLWVGREQYF.

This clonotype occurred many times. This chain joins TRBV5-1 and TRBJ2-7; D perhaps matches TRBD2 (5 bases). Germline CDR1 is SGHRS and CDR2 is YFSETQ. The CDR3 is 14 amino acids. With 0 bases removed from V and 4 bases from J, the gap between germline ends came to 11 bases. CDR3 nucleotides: TGCGCCAGCAGCTTGGGCGGACTTGCTTACGAGCAGTACTTC. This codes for CASSLGGLAYEQYF.